Listed below are T cell receptor beta chains from one sample, sequenced in a study of blood T cell repertoires in COVID-19. Sequencing was performed with immunoSEQ multiplex PCR; in TCRdb, only in-frame clones are kept and a portion is missing. This table has more than 90,000 clones, less than 85% appearing once. The sample comprised peripheral blood. Receptor source: a woman between 65 and 79 years old with active or convalescent COVID-19. Both conserved end residues are part of each CDR3. Each record gives: clone size, D gene, V gene, J gene, CDR3 DNA, CDR3 protein. D genes are given only for firm matches. A row's size may be missing; if present it is once, few, many or a size class.

size: NA; D: TRBD1; V: TRBV13; J: TRBJ1-6; DNA: TGTGCCAGCAGCTCGGACAGGGATAATTCACCCCTCCACTTT; CDR3: CASSSDRDNSPLHF
size: NA; D: NA; V: TRBV5-6; J: TRBJ2-7; DNA: TGTGCCAGCAGCTTGGGTTACGGCTACGAGCAGTACTTC; CDR3: CASSLGYGYEQYF
size: NA; D: NA; V: TRBV9; J: TRBJ2-5; DNA: TGTGCCAGCAGCGTCCTTGGCTGGCCCCAAGAGACCCAGTACTTC; CDR3: CASSVLGWPQETQYF
size: NA; D: NA; V: TRBV10-3; J: TRBJ1-1; DNA: TGTGCCATCAGTGAGTCGAGGGAATGGGCTGAAGCTTTCTTT; CDR3: CAISESREWAEAFF
size: NA; D: TRBD1; V: TRBV19; J: TRBJ2-3; DNA: TGTGCCATTAGGGACAGAATCGGGACCTCGATGTTGGATACGCAGTATTTT; CDR3: CAIRDRIGTSMLDTQYF
size: NA; D: NA; V: TRBV14; J: TRBJ2-1; DNA: TGTGCCAGCAGCCCTAGCCAGTGGGTCTACAATGAGCAGTTCTTC; CDR3: CASSPSQWVYNEQFF
size: NA; D: NA; V: TRBV24-1; J: TRBJ2-1; DNA: TGTGCCACCAGTGATGCGGGCCCTACCTACAATGAGCAGTTCTTC; CDR3: CATSDAGPTYNEQFF
size: NA; D: NA; V: TRBV6-2/TRBV6-3; J: TRBJ1-1; DNA: TGTGCCAGCAGTTACATCATGAACACTGAAGCTTTCTTT; CDR3: CASSYIMNTEAFF
size: NA; D: NA; V: TRBV10-3; J: TRBJ2-7; DNA: TGTGCCAGCGGGACTTACTACGAGCAGTACTTC; CDR3: CASGTYYEQYF
size: NA; D: NA; V: TRBV21-1; J: TRBJ2-7; DNA: TGTGCCAGCAGCAAAGGGCGGGGGAAACTGTACGAGCAGTACTTC; CDR3: CASSKGRGKLYEQYF
size: once; D: TRBD2; V: TRBV7-8; J: TRBJ2-3; DNA: TGTGCCAGCAGCCGACTAGCGGGAGGGTCCACAGATACGCAGTATTTT; CDR3: CASSRLAGGSTDTQYF
size: NA; D: NA; V: TRBV18; J: TRBJ2-7; DNA: TGTGCCAGCTCACCACCTCTGGGCCACGAGCAGTACTTC; CDR3: CASSPPLGHEQYF
size: NA; D: NA; V: TRBV9; J: TRBJ2-3; DNA: TGTGCCAGCAGCGTATGGGAGAAGGGCACAGATACGCAGTATTTT; CDR3: CASSVWEKGTDTQYF
size: NA; D: NA; V: TRBV14; J: TRBJ1-6; DNA: TGTGCCAGCAGCGCTCTGACCCAGGGAATGAATTCACCCCTCCACTTT; CDR3: CASSALTQGMNSPLHF
size: once; D: NA; V: TRBV2; J: TRBJ1-2; DNA: TGTGCCAGCAGTGAACGGGGCTATGGCTACACCTTC; CDR3: CASSERGYGYTF
size: NA; D: TRBD2; V: TRBV5-1; J: TRBJ2-1; DNA: TGCGCCAGCACCCACGGGACTAGCGGGAACTCCTACAATGAGCAGTTCTTC; CDR3: CASTHGTSGNSYNEQFF
size: NA; D: TRBD2; V: TRBV11-2; J: TRBJ2-3; DNA: TGTGCCAGCAGCCCAGGGACTAGCGGAAGCACAGATACGCAGTATTTT; CDR3: CASSPGTSGSTDTQYF
size: NA; D: TRBD1; V: TRBV19; J: TRBJ2-1; DNA: TGTGCCAGTAGTCCAGGGGGTTCCTACAATGAACAGTTCTTC; CDR3: CASSPGGSYNEQFF
size: few; D: TRBD2; V: TRBV7-8; J: TRBJ2-3; DNA: TGTGCCAGCAGCTTACGACGGGAGGGCCAAGATACGCAGTATTTT; CDR3: CASSLRREGQDTQYF
size: NA; D: NA; V: TRBV3-1/TRBV3-2; J: TRBJ1-6; DNA: TGTGCCAGCAGCCCCGCTCGACAGAGAGTTAATTCACCCCTCCACTTT; CDR3: CASSPARQRVNSPLHF
size: once; D: NA; V: TRBV28; J: TRBJ2-1; DNA: TGTGCCAGCAGTCCCCCCTGGGGTGGGGGGAGCTCCTACAATGAGCAGTTCTTC; CDR3: CASSPPWGGGSSYNEQFF
size: NA; D: TRBD2; V: TRBV5-4; J: TRBJ2-7; DNA: TGTGCCAGCAGCGACGGGACTAGCGGGAGGGCCTCCTACGAGCAGTACTTC; CDR3: CASSDGTSGRASYEQYF
size: NA; D: TRBD2; V: TRBV6-2/TRBV6-3; J: TRBJ2-7; DNA: TGTGCCAGCAGTCAGGCTCGGACTAGCATCTACGAGCAGTACTTC; CDR3: CASSQARTSIYEQYF
size: NA; D: NA; V: TRBV15; J: TRBJ1-2; DNA: TGTGCCACCAGTCCCGCCCAGGGGGGCTACACCTTC; CDR3: CATSPAQGGYTF
size: NA; D: NA; V: TRBV11-2; J: TRBJ2-7; DNA: TGTGCCAGCAGCTCCTTCGTGCCAGTCCTCGAGCAGTACTTC; CDR3: CASSSFVPVLEQYF
size: NA; D: NA; V: TRBV9; J: TRBJ2-5; DNA: TGTGCCAGCAGCGTAGTGGCGGGGCAAGAGACCCAGTACTTC; CDR3: CASSVVAGQETQYF
size: NA; D: TRBD2; V: TRBV9; J: TRBJ2-2; DNA: TGTGCCAGCAGCGTAGGGCTAGCGGGAGATAAGACGGGCACCGGGGAGCTGTTTTTT; CDR3: CASSVGLAGDKTGTGELFF
size: NA; D: NA; V: TRBV28; J: TRBJ1-5; DNA: TGTGCCAGCACTCTTTCTCGTCCCGATCAGCCCCAGCATTTT; CDR3: CASTLSRPDQPQHF
size: once; D: NA; V: TRBV21-1; J: TRBJ2-3; DNA: TGTGCCAGCATCCGGGGTACTAGCACAGATACGCAGTATTTT; CDR3: CASIRGTSTDTQYF
size: NA; D: TRBD2; V: TRBV6-2/TRBV6-3; J: TRBJ2-1; DNA: TGTGCCAGCAGTTCTAGCGGGGGGGCCAATGAGCAGTTCTTC; CDR3: CASSSSGGANEQFF
size: NA; D: TRBD2; V: TRBV9; J: TRBJ2-1; DNA: TGTGCCAGCAGCGGCACTAGCGGGAGGGGCCATGAGCAGTTCTTC; CDR3: CASSGTSGRGHEQFF
size: few; D: NA; V: TRBV30; J: TRBJ1-2; DNA: TGTGCCTGGAGTGTAAAGGGAGGAGGCCAAAAGAACTATGGCTACACCTTC; CDR3: CAWSVKGGGQKNYGYTF
size: NA; D: TRBD1; V: TRBV18; J: TRBJ1-2; DNA: TGTGCCAGCTCACTACAGGGGAACTATGGCTACACCTTC; CDR3: CASSLQGNYGYTF
size: NA; D: NA; V: TRBV19; J: TRBJ1-2; DNA: TGTGCCAGTAGTATAACTACGGGGCAGGCGGGGTATGGCTACACCTTC; CDR3: CASSITTGQAGYGYTF
size: few; D: NA; V: TRBV5-1; J: TRBJ1-6; DNA: TGCGCCAGCAGCTTGCAGCCTGATGGAGATTCACCCCTCCACTTT; CDR3: CASSLQPDGDSPLHF
size: NA; D: NA; V: TRBV12-3/TRBV12-4; J: TRBJ1-1; DNA: TGTGCCAGCATACAACAGGGGAACACTGAAGCTTTCTTT; CDR3: CASIQQGNTEAFF
size: NA; D: NA; V: TRBV5-5; J: TRBJ1-1; DNA: TGTGCCAGCAGCTCCCGCAGGATGGAAATGGCTTTCTTT; CDR3: CASSSRRMEMAFF
size: NA; D: NA; V: TRBV5-1; J: TRBJ1-1; DNA: TGCGCCAGCAGCTTCTCGGGGGTTCACACTGAAGCTTTCTTT; CDR3: CASSFSGVHTEAFF
size: NA; D: NA; V: TRBV9; J: TRBJ2-3; DNA: TGTGCCAGCAGCGTAGAAGGCGCAGGAACTAGCACAGATACGCAGTATTTT; CDR3: CASSVEGAGTSTDTQYF
size: few; D: TRBD1; V: TRBV2; J: TRBJ1-6; DNA: TGTGCCAGCAGTCCGCGGGGGACAGGAACGAATTCACCCCTCCACTTT; CDR3: CASSPRGTGTNSPLHF